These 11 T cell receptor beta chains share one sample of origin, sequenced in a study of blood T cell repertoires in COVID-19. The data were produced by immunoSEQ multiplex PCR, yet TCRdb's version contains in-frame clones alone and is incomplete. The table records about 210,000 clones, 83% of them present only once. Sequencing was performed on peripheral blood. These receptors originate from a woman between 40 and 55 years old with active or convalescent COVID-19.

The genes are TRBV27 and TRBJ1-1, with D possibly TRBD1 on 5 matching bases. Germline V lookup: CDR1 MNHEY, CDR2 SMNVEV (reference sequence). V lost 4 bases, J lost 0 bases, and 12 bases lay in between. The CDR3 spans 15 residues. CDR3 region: CASSSGRQVNTEAFF. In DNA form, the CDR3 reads TGTGCCAGCAGTTCAGGGAGGCAGGTGAACACTGAAGCTTTCTTT.

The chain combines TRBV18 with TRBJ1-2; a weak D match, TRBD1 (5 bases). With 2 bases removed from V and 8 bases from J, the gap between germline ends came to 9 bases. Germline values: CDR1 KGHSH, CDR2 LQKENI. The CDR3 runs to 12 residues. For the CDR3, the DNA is TGTGCCAGCTCACCATCGCAGGGCGGCTACACCTTC. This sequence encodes CASSPSQGGYTF.

CDR3 nucleotides: TGTGCCACCAGTGACACAAATCCGGGACAGGGGAACACCGGGGAGCTGTTTTTT. Translation gives CATSDTNPGQGNTGELFF. V and J are TRBV24-1 and TRBJ2-2; 9 bases are shared with TRBD1. The CDR3 is 18 amino acids. Per the germline V gene, CDR1 is KGHDR and CDR2 is SFDVKD. V trimming: 4 bases; J trimming: 1 base; junction bases outside the gene matches: 9.

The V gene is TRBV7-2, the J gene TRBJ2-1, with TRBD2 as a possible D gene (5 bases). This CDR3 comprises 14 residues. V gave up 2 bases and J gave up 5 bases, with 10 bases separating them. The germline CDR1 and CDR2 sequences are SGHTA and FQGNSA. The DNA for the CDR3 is TGTGCCAGCAGCTTAATGAGGGCCCACAATGAGCAGTTCTTC. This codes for CASSLMRAHNEQFF.

The DNA for the CDR3 is TGTGCCAGCAGTGAAGAAGGCGCTAGCGGACAAGAGACCCAGTACTTC. The encoded protein is CASSEEGASGQETQYF. This rearrangement joins TRBV2 to TRBJ2-5; 7 nucleotides align to TRBD2. Germline loops: CDR1 SNHLY, CDR2 FYNNEI. CDR3 length: 16 residues. The trim removed 1 base at V and 2 bases at J, leaving 7 bases unmatched.

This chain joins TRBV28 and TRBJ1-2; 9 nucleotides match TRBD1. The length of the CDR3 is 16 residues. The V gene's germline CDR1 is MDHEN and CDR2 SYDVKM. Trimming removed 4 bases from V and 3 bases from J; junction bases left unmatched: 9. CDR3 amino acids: CASSWDREGGDYGYTF. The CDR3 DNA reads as TGTGCCAGCAGTTGGGACAGGGAAGGTGGGGACTATGGCTACACCTTC.

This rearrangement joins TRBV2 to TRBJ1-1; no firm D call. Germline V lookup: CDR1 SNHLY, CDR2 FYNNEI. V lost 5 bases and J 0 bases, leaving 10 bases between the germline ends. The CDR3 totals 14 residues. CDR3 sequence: CASSNAEVNTEAFF. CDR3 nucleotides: TGTGCCAGCAGTAACGCGGAGGTGAACACTGAAGCTTTCTTT.

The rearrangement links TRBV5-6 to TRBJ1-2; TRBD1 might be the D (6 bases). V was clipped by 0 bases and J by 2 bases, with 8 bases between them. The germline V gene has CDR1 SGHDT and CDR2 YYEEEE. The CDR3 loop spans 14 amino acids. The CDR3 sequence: CASSLDRVNYGYTF. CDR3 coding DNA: TGTGCCAGCAGCTTGGACAGGGTGAACTATGGCTACACCTTC.

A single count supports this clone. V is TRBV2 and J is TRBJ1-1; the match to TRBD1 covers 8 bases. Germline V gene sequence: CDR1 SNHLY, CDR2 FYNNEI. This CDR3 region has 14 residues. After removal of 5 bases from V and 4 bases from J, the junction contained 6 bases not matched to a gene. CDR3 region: CASSRITGGTEAFF. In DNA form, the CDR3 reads TGTGCCAGCAGTCGTATTACAGGGGGCACTGAAGCTTTCTTT.

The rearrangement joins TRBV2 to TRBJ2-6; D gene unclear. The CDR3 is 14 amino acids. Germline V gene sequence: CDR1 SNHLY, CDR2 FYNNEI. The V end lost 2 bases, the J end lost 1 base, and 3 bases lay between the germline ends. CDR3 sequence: CASSEQSGANVLTF. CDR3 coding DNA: TGTGCCAGCAGTGAACAGTCTGGGGCCAACGTCCTGACTTTC.

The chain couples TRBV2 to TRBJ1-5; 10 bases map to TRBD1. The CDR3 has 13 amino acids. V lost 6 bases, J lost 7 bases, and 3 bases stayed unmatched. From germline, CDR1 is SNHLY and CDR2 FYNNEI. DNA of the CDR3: TGTGCCAGCAGGACAGGGGGCTACCAGCCCCAGCATTTT. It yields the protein CASRTGGYQPQHF.